This T cell receptor (beta chain) was captured by sequencing in a study of blood T cell repertoires in COVID-19. Across the study: There were acute and convalescent COVID-19 samples, and they came from the United States, Italy and Spain. Nucleic acid was either cDNA or gDNA, and it came from T cells, B-cell-depleted T cells, or PBMCs.

In the original analysis: Reference gene primer amplification in the assay estimated nucleated cell counts. Using immunoSEQ multiplex PCR, the repertoire was profiled, and TCRdb retains in-frame clones only, with some absent. That table gives V, J and clone size, and the DNA gave D and trimming. The sample yields about 160,000 clones, about 90% seen once. The germline V gene has CDR1 MNHNS and CDR2 SASEGT. V shed 2 bases and J shed 4 bases, with 18 bases lying between them. There are 16 residues in the CDR3. Sequencing input: peripheral blood. This clonotype was obtained from a woman between 55 and 75 years old with active or convalescent COVID-19. The chain recombines TRBV6-1 with TRBJ2-7; D remains ambiguous. CDR3: CASSESAPDSPYEQYF. The DNA for the CDR3 is TGTGCCAGCAGTGAATCCGCCCCAGATTCCCCATACGAGCAGTACTTC.